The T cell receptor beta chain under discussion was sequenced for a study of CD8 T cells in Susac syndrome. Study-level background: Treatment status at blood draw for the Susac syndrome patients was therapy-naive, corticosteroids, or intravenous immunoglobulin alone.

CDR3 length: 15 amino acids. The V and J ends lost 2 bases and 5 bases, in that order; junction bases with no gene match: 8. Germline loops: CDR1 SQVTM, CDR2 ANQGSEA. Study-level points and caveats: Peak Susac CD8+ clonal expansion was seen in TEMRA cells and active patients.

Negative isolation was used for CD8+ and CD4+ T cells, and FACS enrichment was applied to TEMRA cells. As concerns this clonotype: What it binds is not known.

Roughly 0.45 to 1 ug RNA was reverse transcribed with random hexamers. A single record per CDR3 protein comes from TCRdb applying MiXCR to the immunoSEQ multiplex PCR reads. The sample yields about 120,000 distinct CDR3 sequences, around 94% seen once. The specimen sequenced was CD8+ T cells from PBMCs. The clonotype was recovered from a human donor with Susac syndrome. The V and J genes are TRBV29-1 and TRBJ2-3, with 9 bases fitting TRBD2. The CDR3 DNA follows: TGCAGCGTTGAAAGGCTAGCGGGGACCAAAGATACGCAGTATTTT. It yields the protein CSVERLAGTKDTQYF.